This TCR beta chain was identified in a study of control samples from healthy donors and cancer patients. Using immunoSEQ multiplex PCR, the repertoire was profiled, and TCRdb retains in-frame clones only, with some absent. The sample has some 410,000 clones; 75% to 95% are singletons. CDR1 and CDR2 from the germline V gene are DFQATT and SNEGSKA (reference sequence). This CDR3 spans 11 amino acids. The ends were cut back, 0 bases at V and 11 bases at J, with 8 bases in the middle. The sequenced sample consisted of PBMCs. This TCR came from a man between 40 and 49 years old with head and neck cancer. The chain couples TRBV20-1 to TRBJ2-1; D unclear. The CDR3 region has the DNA TGCAGTGCTAGAGATGAGGCGAAGCAGTTCTTC. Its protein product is CSARDEAKQFF.